The TCR beta chain under discussion was sequenced for a study of control samples from healthy donors and cancer patients (dated by TCRdb to about 2020). The library was built by means of the immunoSEQ multiplex PCR assay. TCRdb obtained this table from immuneACCESS and retained in-frame rearrangements with V and J assigned. These tables miss some clones; where compared with another copy, unresolved V genes account for less than half of the shortfall, and the remainder is unexplained. Across this sample there are under 200,000 clones, with about 93% seen only once. Roughly 0.7% of the sample rests with the top ten. A remark on this clone: Its antigen target is currently unknown. No much larger clonotype is one base removed from it; base qualities were not supplied.

Sequences MNHEY (CDR1) and SVGAGI (CDR2) are obtained from the germline V gene. Compared with germline, V lacks 6 bases and J lacks 6 bases; bases without a gene match: 2. The CDR3 numbers 13 residues from cysteine through phenylalanine. Just CDR3 DNA is preserved here, 39 bases in frame from base 1. This sequence originates from a woman in her 30s in good health. The sequence links TRBV6-5 to TRBJ2-4; 10 junctional bases match TRBD1. Sequenced: blood. The CDR3 has the sequence CASRDRGRNIQYF. The bases are TGTGCCAGCAGGGACAGGGGGAGAAACATTCAGTACTTC.